The 8 T cell receptor beta chains below all came from one sample that was sequenced in a study of T cell responses to AZD1222 COVID-19 vaccine (dated by TCRdb to 2020 to 2023). Per the publication, the time point label means: about 28 days (+/-7) after the second vaccine dose. The receptor library was made with the immunoSEQ multiplex PCR assay. Not all clones reach the TCRdb copy of this immuneACCESS table, which keeps in-frame sequences only. Checked studies attribute under half of the gap to unresolved V genes and leave the rest unexplained. The sample table shows 120,000 to 150,000 clones, and about 92% are seen once. The leading ten clones occupy under 2% of the sample. The material sequenced was peripheral blood, taken 28 days after the second AZD1222 dose. These receptor sequences come from an adult who received the AZD1222 COVID-19 vaccine.

This clone was counted a few times. V and J are TRBV9 and TRBJ2-1; D not resolved. V lost 4 bases to trimming and J lost 8 bases, with 25 bases between them. Germline CDR1 SGDLS, CDR2 YYNGEE. This CDR3 has 17 amino acids. The CDR3 nucleotides are TGTGCCAGCAGCATTACCCACAGCCCGACTTCGGTCGATGAGCAGTTCTTC. Amino acid sequence: CASSITHSPTSVDEQFF.

The gene calls are TRBV4-1 and TRBJ1-1; perhaps TRBD1 as D (5 bases). Germline CDR1 and CDR2: MGHRA and YSYEKL. The length of the CDR3 is 17 residues. V gave up 3 bases and J gave up 0 bases, with 17 bases separating them. The CDR3, as DNA: TGCGCCAGCAGCCATGGACGGTTTGGGGGATTGAACACTGAAGCTTTCTTT. It codes for CASSHGRFGGLNTEAFF.

The chain is built from TRBV7-3 and TRBJ1-6, with D possibly matching TRBD1 (6 bases). Trimming shortened V by 3 bases and J by 8 bases, and 11 bases separated the two germline ends. CDR1 is SGHTA and CDR2 is FQGTGA in the germline V gene. The CDR3 spans 14 residues. CDR3 amino acids: CASSLGRGHSPLHF. Written as DNA, the CDR3 is TGTGCCAGCAGCTTGGGCAGGGGCCATTCACCCCTCCACTTT. Together with reference TRBV7-3 and TRBJ1-6, the CDR3 gives the full variable domain: GAGVSQTPSNKVTEKGKYVELRCDPISGHTALYWYRQSLGQGPEFLIYFQGTGAADDSGLPNDRFFAVRPEGSVSTLKIQRTERGDSAVYLCASSLGRGHSPLHFGNGTRLTVT.

This rearrangement joins TRBV6-5 to TRBJ1-6; 8 nucleotides agree with TRBD1. CDR3 size: 15 residues. Germline V gene sequence: CDR1 MNHEY, CDR2 SVGAGI. Trimming cost V 6 bases and J 5 bases; bases outside gene matches: 6. CDR3 residues: CASRDRARNNSPLHF. In DNA form, the CDR3 reads TGTGCCAGCAGGGACAGGGCTCGGAATAATTCACCCCTCCACTTT.

The rearrangement uses TRBV10-2 and TRBJ2-7; D is perhaps TRBD1 (5 bases). Looked up from germline, CDR1 is WSHSY and CDR2 is SAAADI. This CDR3 is 14 amino acids long. The germline V and J ends were trimmed by 4 bases and 2 bases, with 12 bases remaining between them. DNA for the CDR3: TGCGCCAGCAGTGGCAGACAGCCAACCTACGAGCAGTACTTC. This translates into CASSGRQPTYEQYF.

DNA of the CDR3: TGTGCCTGGAGTGTAGACAGCGGTCCATGGATGAGCAATCAGCCCCAGCATTTT. Protein product: CAWSVDSGPWMSNQPQHF. V gene TRBV30 combines with J gene TRBJ1-5, with D perhaps matching TRBD1 (5 bases). CDR1 is GTSNPN and CDR2 is SVGIG in the germline V gene (reference sequence). There are 18 residues in the CDR3. The V and J ends lost 0 bases and 1 base respectively, with 19 bases between them.

The chain recombines TRBV7-9 with TRBJ1-3, with D hard to call. The germline V gene has CDR1 SEHNR and CDR2 FQNEAQ (reference sequence). The CDR3 sequence is 16 residues long. V was clipped by 4 bases and J by 2 bases, with 15 bases between them. The CDR3 DNA reads TGTGCCAGCAGCTCATGGGGAGGGAAGGCTGGAAACACCATATATTTT. It encodes CASSSWGGKAGNTIYF.

The chain has TRBV19 and TRBJ2-7; D is possibly TRBD1 (5 bases). V was cut by 6 bases and J by 6 bases, with 18 bases left in between. The CDR3 extends over 14 amino acids. CDR1 LNHDA and CDR2 SQIVND come from the germline V gene (reference sequence). The CDR3 protein is CASSPIGRVGEQYF. In DNA, the CDR3 is TGTGCCAGTAGCCCCATCGGCAGGGTGGGCGAGCAGTACTTC.